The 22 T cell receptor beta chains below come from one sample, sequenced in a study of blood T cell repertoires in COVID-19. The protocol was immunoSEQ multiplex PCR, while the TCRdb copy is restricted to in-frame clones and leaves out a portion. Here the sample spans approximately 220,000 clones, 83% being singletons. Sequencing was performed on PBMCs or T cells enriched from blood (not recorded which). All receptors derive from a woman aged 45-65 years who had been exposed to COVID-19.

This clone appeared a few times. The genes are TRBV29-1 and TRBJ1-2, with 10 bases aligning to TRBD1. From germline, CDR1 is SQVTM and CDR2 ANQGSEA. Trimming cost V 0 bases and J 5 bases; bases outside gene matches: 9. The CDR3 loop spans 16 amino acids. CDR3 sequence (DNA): TGCAGCGTTGAAGAGACCTCCCGGGACAGGGGTTATGGCTACACCTTC. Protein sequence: CSVEETSRDRGYGYTF.

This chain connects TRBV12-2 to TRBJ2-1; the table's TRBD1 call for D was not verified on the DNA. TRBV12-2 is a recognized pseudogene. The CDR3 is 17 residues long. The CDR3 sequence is CASRLDYRDREPNEQFF. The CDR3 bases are TGTGCAAGTCGCTTGGATTACCGGGACAGGGAACCCAATGAGCAGTTCTTC.

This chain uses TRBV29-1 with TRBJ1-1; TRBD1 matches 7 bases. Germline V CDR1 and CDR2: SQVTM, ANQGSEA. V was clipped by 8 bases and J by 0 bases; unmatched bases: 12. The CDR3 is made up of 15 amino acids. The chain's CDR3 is CSSRSGDSLNTEAFF. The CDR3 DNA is TGCAGCTCCCGGTCTGGGGACAGCCTGAACACTGAAGCTTTCTTT.

The CDR3, as DNA: TGTGCCAGCAGTGAAGCGCGGCTCCTCCGGCTCGAGCAGTACTTC. It codes for CASSEARLLRLEQYF. The V and J genes are TRBV6-1 and TRBJ2-7; D call uncertain. Trimming took off 0 bases at V and 6 bases at J, with 15 bases between the two ends. The CDR3 is made up of 15 amino acids. Per germline, CDR1 MNHNS and CDR2 SASEGT.

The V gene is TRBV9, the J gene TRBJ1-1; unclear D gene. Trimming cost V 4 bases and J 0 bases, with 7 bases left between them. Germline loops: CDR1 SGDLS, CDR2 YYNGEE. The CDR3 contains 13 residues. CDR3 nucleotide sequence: TGTGCCAGCAGCTATAGCCTGAACACTGAAGCTTTCTTT. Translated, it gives CASSYSLNTEAFF. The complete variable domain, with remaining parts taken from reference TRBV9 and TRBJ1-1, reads DSGVTQTPKHLITATGQRVTLRCSPRSGDLSVYWYQQSLDQGLQFLIQYYNGEERAKGNILERFSAQQFPDLHSELNLSSLELGDSALYFCASSYSLNTEAFFGQGTRLTVV.

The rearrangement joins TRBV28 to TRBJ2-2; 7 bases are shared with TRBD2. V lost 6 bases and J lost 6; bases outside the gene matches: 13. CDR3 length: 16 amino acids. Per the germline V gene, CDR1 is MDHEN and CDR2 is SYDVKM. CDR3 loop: CASSPHRGVTAGELFF. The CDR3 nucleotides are TGTGCCAGCAGCCCCCATCGGGGGGTGACCGCCGGGGAGCTGTTTTTT.

The CDR3 coding sequence is TGTGCCAGCAGCTCTAGGGACTCGAAGGGTTCGGATACGCAGTATTTT. This codes for CASSSRDSKGSDTQYF. The chain combines TRBV5-4 with TRBJ2-3, with D possibly being TRBD2 (6 bases). The germline V gene has CDR1 SGHNT and CDR2 YYREEE (reference sequence). The CDR3 loop spans 16 amino acids. V was trimmed by 3 bases and J by 6 bases, leaving 20 bases between them.

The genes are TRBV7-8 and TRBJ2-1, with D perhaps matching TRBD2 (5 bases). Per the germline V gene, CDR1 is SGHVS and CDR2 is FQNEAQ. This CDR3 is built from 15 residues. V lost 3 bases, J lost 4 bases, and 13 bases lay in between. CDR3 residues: CASSFGPSQYNEQFF. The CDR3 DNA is TGTGCCAGCAGCTTCGGCCCTAGCCAATACAATGAGCAGTTCTTC. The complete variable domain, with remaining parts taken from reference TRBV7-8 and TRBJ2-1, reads GAGVSQSPRYKVAKRGQDVALRCDPISGHVSLFWYQQALGQGPEFLTYFQNEAQLDKSGLPSDRFFAERPEGSVSTLKIQRTQQEDSAVYLCASSFGPSQYNEQFFGPGTRLTVL.

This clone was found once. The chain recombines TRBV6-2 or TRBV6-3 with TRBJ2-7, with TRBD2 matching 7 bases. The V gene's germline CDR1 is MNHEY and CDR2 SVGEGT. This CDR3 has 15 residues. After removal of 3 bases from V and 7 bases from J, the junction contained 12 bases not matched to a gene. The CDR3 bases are TGTGCCAGCAGTTATGAGGCTCAAAAGGGAGGGGAGCAGTACTTC. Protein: CASSYEAQKGGEQYF.

For the CDR3, the DNA is TGCGCCAGCAGCTTGGTGTTCTCTAGCTCCTACGAGCAGTACTTC. Its translation: CASSLVFSSSYEQYF. The V gene is TRBV5-1, the J gene TRBJ2-7; D unclear. In germline, CDR1 is SGHRS, CDR2 YFSETQ. V lost 0 bases to trimming and J lost 0 bases, with 10 bases between them. CDR3 length: 15 residues.

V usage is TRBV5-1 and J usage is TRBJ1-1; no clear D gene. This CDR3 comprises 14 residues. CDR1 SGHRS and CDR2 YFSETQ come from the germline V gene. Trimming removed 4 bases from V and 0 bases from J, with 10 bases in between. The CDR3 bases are TGCGCCAGCAGCGAAACAGCAATGAACACTGAAGCTTTCTTT. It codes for CASSETAMNTEAFF. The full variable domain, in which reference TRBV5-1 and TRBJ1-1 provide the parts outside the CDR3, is KAGVTQTPRYLIKTRGQQVTLSCSPISGHRSVSWYQQTPGQGLQFLFEYFSETQRNKGNFPGRFSGRQFSNSRSEMNVSTLELGDSALYLCASSETAMNTEAFFGQGTRLTVV.

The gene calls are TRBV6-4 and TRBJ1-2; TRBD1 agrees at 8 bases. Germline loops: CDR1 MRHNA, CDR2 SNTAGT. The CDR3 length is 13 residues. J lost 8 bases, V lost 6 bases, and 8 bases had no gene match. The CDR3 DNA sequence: TGTGCCAGCAGGGCCGCCGGGACAGGCGGCTACACCTTC. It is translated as CASRAAGTGGYTF.

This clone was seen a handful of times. The CDR3 region has the DNA TGCGCCAGCAGCTTGGCCGGGACAGGCGCTAATGGCTACACCTTC. Its translation: CASSLAGTGANGYTF. This rearrangement joins TRBV5-1 to TRBJ1-2; 8 bases map to TRBD1. Trimming took 0 bases from V and 6 from J; bases not matched to a gene: 7. The germline V gene has CDR1 SGHRS and CDR2 YFSETQ. The CDR3 is 15 residues long.

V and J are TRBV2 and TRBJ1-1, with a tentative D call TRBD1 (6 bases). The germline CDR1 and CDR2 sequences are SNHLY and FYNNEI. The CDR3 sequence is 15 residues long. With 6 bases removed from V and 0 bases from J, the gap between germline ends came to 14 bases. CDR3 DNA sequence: TGTGCCAGCAGCGCCAACAGGGCGATGAACACTGAAGCTTTCTTT. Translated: CASSANRAMNTEAFF.

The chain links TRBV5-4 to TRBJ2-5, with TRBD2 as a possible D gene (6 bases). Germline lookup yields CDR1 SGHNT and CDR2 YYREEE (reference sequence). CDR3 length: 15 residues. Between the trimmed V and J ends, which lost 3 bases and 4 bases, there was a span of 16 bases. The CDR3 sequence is CASSSGVGDSETQYF. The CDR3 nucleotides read TGTGCCAGCAGCTCCGGGGTGGGGGACTCAGAGACCCAGTACTTC.

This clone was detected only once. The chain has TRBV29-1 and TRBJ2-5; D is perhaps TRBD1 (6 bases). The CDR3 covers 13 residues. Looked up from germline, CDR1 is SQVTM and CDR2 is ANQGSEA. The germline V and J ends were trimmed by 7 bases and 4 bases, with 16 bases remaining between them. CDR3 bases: TGCAGCGGAATGACAGGTTGGGCAGAGACCCAGTACTTC. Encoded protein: CSGMTGWAETQYF.

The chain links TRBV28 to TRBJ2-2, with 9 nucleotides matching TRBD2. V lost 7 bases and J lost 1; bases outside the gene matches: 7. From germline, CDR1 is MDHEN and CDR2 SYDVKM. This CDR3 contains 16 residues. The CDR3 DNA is TGTGCCAGCAAGGAGACTAGCGGAGTGAACACCGGGGAGCTGTTTTTT. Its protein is CASKETSGVNTGELFF.

DNA of the CDR3: TGTGCCATCAGTGATATCCGGTCCCTCCACAATGAGCAGTTCTTC. This gives the protein CAISDIRSLHNEQFF. The chain couples TRBV10-3 to TRBJ2-1, with unresolved D. This CDR3 is 15 amino acids long. V lost 3 bases and J 5 bases, leaving 14 bases between the germline ends. CDR1 and CDR2 from the germline V gene are ENHRY and SYGVKD.

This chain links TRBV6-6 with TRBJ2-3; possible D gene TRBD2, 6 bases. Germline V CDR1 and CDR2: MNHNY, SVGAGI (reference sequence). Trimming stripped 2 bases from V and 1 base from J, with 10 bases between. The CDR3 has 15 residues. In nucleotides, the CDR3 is TGTGCCAGCAGTTACCGTGGCGGGGGCACAGATACGCAGTATTTT. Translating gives CASSYRGGGTDTQYF.

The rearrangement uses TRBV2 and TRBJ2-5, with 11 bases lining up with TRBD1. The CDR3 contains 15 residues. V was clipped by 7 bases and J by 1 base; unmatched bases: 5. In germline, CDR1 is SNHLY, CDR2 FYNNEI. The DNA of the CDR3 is TGTGCCAGCACCTCGGACAGGGGGCGCCAAGAGACCCAGTACTTC. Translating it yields CASTSDRGRQETQYF.

CDR3 sequence reads: CSAGYHSGNTIYF. The CDR3, as DNA: TGCAGCGCCGGGTACCACTCTGGAAACACCATATATTTT. The chain has TRBV29-1 and TRBJ1-3; D not certain. This CDR3 spans 13 amino acids. The V end lost 7 bases, the J end lost 0 bases, and 10 bases lay between the germline ends. Germline CDR1 is SQVTM and CDR2 is ANQGSEA.

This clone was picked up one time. CDR3 bases: TGCGCCAGCAGCCCACAGGGGGAAGGGCCCCAGCATTTT. Encoded protein: CASSPQGEGPQHF. The rearrangement joins TRBV5-1 to TRBJ1-5, with 8 bases lining up with TRBD1. The ends lost 4 bases at V and 9 bases at J; junction bases unmatched: 6. The CDR3 has 13 residues. CDR1 and CDR2 from the germline V gene are SGHRS and YFSETQ. The variable domain in full, completed from reference TRBV5-1 and TRBJ1-5, reads KAGVTQTPRYLIKTRGQQVTLSCSPISGHRSVSWYQQTPGQGLQFLFEYFSETQRNKGNFPGRFSGRQFSNSRSEMNVSTLELGDSALYLCASSPQGEGPQHFGDGTRLSIL.